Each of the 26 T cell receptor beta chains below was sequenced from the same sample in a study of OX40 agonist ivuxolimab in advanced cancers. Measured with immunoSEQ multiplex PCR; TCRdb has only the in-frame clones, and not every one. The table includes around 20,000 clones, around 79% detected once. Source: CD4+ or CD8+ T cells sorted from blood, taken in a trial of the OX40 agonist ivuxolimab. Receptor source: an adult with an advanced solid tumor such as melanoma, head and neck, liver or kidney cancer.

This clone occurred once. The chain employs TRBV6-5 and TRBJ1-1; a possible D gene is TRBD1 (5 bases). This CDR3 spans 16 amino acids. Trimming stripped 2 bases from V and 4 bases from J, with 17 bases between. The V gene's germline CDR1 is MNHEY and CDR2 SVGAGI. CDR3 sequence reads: CASSYGAGSLATEAFF. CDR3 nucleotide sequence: TGTGCCAGCAGTTACGGGGCAGGGAGTCTAGCCACTGAAGCTTTCTTT.

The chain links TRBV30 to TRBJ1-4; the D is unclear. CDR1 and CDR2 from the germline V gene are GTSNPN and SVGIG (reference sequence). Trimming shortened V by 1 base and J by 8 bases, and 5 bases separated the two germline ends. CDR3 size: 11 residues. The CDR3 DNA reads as TGTGCCTGGAGTGAACGCGAAAAACTGTTTTTT. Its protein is CAWSEREKLFF. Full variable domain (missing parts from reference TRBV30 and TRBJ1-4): SQTIHQWPATLVQPVGSPLSLECTVEGTSNPNLYWYRQAAGRGLQLLFYSVGIGQISSEVPQNLSASRPQDRQFILSSKKLLLSDSGFYLCAWSEREKLFFGSGTQLSVL.

CDR3 DNA sequence: TGTGCCAGCAGCTCATTCCCCCGGGAGACCCAGTACTTC. Protein product: CASSSFPRETQYF. This chain joins TRBV7-2 and TRBJ2-5, with no clear D. From germline, CDR1 is SGHTA and CDR2 FQGNSA. The CDR3 consists of 13 residues. Trimming cost V 4 bases and J 5 bases, with 11 bases left between them.

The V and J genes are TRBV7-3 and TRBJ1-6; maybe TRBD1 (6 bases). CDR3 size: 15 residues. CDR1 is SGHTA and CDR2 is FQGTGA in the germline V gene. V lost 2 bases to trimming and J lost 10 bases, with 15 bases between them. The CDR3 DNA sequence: TGTGCCAGCAGCTTAGAATCAGGGGCTATCTCACCCCTCCACTTT. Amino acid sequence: CASSLESGAISPLHF.

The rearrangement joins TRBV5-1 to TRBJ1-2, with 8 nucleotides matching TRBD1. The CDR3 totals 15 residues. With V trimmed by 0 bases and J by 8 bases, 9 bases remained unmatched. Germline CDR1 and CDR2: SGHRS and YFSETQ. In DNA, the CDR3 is TGCGCCAGCAGCTTGGAAGGACAGGGTGTAAACGGCTACACCTTC. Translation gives CASSLEGQGVNGYTF.

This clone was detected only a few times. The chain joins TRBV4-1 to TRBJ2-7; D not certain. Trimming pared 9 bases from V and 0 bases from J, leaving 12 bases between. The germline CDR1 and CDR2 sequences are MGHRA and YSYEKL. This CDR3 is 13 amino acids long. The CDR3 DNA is TGCGCCAGTGCTGCACAAAGCTCCTACGAGCAGTACTTC. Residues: CASAAQSSYEQYF.

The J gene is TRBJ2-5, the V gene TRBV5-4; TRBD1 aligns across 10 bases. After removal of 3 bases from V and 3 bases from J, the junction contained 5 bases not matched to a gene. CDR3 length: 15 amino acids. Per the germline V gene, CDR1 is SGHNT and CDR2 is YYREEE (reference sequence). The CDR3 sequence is CASSSGDRGKETQYF. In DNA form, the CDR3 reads TGTGCCAGCAGCTCTGGGGACAGGGGTAAAGAGACCCAGTACTTC.

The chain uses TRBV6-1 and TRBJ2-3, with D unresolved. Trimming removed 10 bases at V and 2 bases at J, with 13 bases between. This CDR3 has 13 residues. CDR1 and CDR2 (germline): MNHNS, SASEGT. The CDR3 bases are TGTGCCACCAGGTCAGATCCCACAGATACGCAGTATTTT. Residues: CATRSDPTDTQYF.

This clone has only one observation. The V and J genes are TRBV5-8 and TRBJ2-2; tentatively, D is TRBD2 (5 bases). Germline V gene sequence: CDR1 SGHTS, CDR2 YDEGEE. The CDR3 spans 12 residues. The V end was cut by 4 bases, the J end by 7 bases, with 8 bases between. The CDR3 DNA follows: TGTGCCAGCAGCCGCGGGTTCGGGGAGCTGTTTTTT. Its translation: CASSRGFGELFF.

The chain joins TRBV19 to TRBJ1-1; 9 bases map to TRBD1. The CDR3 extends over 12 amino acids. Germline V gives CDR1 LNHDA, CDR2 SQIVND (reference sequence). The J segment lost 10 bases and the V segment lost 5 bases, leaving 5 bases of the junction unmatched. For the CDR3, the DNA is TGTGCCAGTAGTCCGCAACAGGGGGCAGCTTTCTTT. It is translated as CASSPQQGAAFF.

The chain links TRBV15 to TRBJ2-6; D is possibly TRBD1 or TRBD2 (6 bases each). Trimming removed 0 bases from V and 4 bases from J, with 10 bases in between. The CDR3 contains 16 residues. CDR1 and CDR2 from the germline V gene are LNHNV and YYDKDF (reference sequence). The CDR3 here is CATSRDSGAGANVLTF. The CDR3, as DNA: TGTGCCACCAGCAGAGATTCGGGGGCCGGGGCCAACGTCCTGACTTTC.

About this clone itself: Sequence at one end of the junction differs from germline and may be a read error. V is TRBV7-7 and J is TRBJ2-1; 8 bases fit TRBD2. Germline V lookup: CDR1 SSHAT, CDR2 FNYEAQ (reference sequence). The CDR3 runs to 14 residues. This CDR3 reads CASSLDGRGDEQFF. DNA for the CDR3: TGTGCTAGCAGCTTAGACGGGAGGGGGGATGAGCAGTTCTTC.

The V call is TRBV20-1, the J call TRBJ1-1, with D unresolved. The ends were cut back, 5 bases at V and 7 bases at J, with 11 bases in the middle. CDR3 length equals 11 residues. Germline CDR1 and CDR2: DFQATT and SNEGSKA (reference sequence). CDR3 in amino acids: CSASKRDEAFF. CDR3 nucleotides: TGCAGTGCTTCAAAAAGGGATGAAGCTTTCTTT.

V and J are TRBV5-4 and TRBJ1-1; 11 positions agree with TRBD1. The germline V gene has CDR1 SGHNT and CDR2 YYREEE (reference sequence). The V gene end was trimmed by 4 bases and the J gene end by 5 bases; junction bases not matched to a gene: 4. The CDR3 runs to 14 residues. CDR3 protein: CASSKGQGGTEAFF. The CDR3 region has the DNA TGTGCCAGCAGCAAGGGACAGGGGGGGACTGAAGCTTTCTTT.

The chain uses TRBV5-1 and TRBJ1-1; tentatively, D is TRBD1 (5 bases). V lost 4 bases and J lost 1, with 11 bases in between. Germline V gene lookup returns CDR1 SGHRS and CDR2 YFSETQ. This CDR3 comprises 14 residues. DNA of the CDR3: TGCGCCAGCAGCCAAATTAGGGGGAACACTGAAGCTTTCTTT. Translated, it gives CASSQIRGNTEAFF.

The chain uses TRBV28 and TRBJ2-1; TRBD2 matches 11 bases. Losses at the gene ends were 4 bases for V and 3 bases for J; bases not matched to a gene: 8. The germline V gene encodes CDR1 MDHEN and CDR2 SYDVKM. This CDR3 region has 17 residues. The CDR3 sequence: CASSSLLAGGFYNEQFF. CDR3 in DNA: TGTGCCAGCAGTTCCCTATTAGCGGGAGGGTTCTACAATGAGCAGTTCTTC.

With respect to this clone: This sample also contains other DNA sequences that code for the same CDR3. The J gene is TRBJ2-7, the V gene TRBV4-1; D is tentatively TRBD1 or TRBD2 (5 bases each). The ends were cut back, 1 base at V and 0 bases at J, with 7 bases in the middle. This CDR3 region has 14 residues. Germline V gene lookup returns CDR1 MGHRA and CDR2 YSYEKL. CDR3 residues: CASSQARGSYEQYF. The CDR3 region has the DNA TGCGCCAGCAGCCAAGCGAGGGGCTCCTACGAGCAGTACTTC.

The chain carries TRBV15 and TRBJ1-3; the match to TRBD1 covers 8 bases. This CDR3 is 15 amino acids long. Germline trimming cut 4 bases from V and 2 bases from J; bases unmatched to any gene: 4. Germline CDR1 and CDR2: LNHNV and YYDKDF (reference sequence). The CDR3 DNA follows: TGTGCCACCAGCAAGGAACAGGGGGCTGGAAACACCATATATTTT. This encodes CATSKEQGAGNTIYF.

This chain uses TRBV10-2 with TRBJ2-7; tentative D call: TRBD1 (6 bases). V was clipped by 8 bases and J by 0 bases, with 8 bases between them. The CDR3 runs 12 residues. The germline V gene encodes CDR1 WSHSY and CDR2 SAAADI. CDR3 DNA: TGCGCCAGCCGGGACATCTCCTACGAGCAGTACTTC. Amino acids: CASRDISYEQYF.

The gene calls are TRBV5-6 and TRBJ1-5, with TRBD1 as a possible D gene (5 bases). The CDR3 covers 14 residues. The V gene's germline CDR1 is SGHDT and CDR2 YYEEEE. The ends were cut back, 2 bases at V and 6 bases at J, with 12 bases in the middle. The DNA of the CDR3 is TGTGCCAGCAGCTTCCGACAGTCCTTTCAGCCCCAGCATTTT. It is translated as CASSFRQSFQPQHF.

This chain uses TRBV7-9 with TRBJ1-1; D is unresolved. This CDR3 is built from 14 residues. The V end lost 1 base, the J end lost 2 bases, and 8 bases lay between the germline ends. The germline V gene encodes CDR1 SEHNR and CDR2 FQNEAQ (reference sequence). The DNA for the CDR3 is TGTGCCAGCAGCTTAGGGGTAGGTAACACTGAAGCTTTCTTT. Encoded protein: CASSLGVGNTEAFF.

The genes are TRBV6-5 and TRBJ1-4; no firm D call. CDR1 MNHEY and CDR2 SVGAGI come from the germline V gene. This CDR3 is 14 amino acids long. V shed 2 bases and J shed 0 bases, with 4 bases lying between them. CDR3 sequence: CASSYRTTNEKLFF. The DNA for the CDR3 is TGTGCCAGCAGTTACCGGACAACTAATGAAAAACTGTTTTTT.

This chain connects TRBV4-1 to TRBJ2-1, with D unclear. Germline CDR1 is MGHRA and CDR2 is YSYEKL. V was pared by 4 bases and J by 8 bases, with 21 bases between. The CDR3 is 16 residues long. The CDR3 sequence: CASSRVNLVAVDEQFF. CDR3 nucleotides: TGCGCCAGCAGCCGAGTGAATCTGGTGGCAGTGGATGAGCAGTTCTTC.

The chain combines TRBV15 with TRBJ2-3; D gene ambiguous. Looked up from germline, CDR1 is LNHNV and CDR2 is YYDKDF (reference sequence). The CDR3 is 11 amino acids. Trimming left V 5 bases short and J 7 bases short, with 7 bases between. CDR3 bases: TGTGCCACCAGCCTTGGAAATACGCAGTATTTT. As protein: CATSLGNTQYF.

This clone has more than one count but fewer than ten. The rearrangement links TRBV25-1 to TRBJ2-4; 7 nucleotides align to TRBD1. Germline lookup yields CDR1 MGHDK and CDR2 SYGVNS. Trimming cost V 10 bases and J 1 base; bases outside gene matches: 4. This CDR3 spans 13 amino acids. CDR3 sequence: CATKDRAKNIQYF. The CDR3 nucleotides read TGTGCCACCAAGGACAGGGCCAAAAACATTCAGTACTTC.

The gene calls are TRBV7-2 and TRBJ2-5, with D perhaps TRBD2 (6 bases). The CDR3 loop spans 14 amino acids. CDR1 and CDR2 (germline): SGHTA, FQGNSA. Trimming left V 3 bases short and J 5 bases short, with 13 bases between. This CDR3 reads CASSFPGVRETQYF. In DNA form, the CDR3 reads TGTGCCAGCAGCTTTCCGGGGGTCCGGGAGACCCAGTACTTC. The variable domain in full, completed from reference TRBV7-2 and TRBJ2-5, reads GAGVSQSPSNKVTEKGKDVELRCDPISGHTALYWYRQSLGQGLEFLIYFQGNSAPDKSGLPSDRFSAERTGGSVSTLTIQRTQQEDSAVYLCASSFPGVRETQYFGPGTRLLVL.